These 24 T cell receptor beta chains originate from one sample sequenced in a study of T cell responses to AZD1222 COVID-19 vaccine. This table comes from immunoSEQ multiplex PCR, and its TCRdb copy is limited to in-frame clones, with some not included. The data contain 100,000 to 150,000 clones, more than 80% of them singletons. The sample in question was peripheral blood, obtained 28 days after the second AZD1222 dose. These receptors were collected from an adult who received the AZD1222 COVID-19 vaccine.

A single count supports this clone. The genes are TRBV15 and TRBJ1-3; the D gene is possibly TRBD1 (6 bases). Between the trimmed V and J ends, which lost 2 bases and 0 bases, there was a span of 8 bases. The CDR3 consists of 15 residues. CDR1 is LNHNV and CDR2 is YYDKDF in the germline V gene (reference sequence). CDR3 sequence reads: CATSRTGTSGNTIYF. Here the CDR3 DNA reads TGTGCCACCAGCAGAACAGGGACCTCTGGAAACACCATATATTTT.

This chain joins TRBV28 and TRBJ1-4, with TRBD1 as a possible D gene (5 bases). V was shortened by 2 bases and J by 6 bases, with 7 bases between the two germline ends. CDR1 MDHEN and CDR2 SYDVKM come from the germline V gene. This CDR3 spans 13 amino acids. CDR3 sequence: CASSLVQDEKLFF. CDR3 nucleotide sequence: TGTGCCAGCAGTTTAGTACAGGATGAAAAACTGTTTTTT. The full variable domain, its missing parts supplied by reference TRBV28 and TRBJ1-4, is DVKVTQSSRYLVKRTGEKVFLECVQDMDHENMFWYRQDPGLGLRLIYFSYDVKMKEKGDIPEGYSVSREKKERFSLILESASTNQTSMYLCASSLVQDEKLFFGSGTQLSVL.

The V call is TRBV9, the J call TRBJ2-7; maybe TRBD2 (6 bases). The CDR3 covers 17 residues. Trimming left V 0 bases short and J 3 bases short, with 19 bases between. Germline loops: CDR1 SGDLS, CDR2 YYNGEE. CDR3 region: CASSVGPPGLAFYEQYF. Here the CDR3 DNA reads TGTGCCAGCAGCGTAGGCCCCCCGGGACTCGCATTCTACGAGCAGTACTTC. Full variable domain (outside the CDR3, taken from reference TRBV9 and TRBJ2-7): DSGVTQTPKHLITATGQRVTLRCSPRSGDLSVYWYQQSLDQGLQFLIQYYNGEERAKGNILERFSAQQFPDLHSELNLSSLELGDSALYFCASSVGPPGLAFYEQYFGPGTRLTVT.

The V call is TRBV5-4, the J call TRBJ2-7, with 7 bases aligning to TRBD1. Germline trimming cut 3 bases from V and 0 bases from J; bases unmatched to any gene: 3. Germline V gene data show CDR1 as SGHNT and CDR2 as YYREEE (reference sequence). The CDR3 totals 14 residues. The CDR3 reads CASSSGTVSYEQYF. The DNA for the CDR3 is TGTGCCAGCAGCTCCGGGACAGTCTCCTACGAGCAGTACTTC.

This chain joins TRBV9 and TRBJ1-2; perhaps TRBD1 as D (5 bases). Germline assignment: CDR1 SGDLS and CDR2 YYNGEE. V was trimmed by 4 bases and J by 9 bases, leaving 19 bases between them. The CDR3 is 14 amino acids. CDR3 in amino acids: CASSLTDGTSSYTF. CDR3 nucleotides: TGTGCCAGCAGCCTTACAGACGGGACCTCAAGCTACACCTTC.

The CDR3 DNA reads as TGTGCCAGCAAGGGGGGGACAGGGCACCACAATGAGCAGTTCTTC. It encodes CASKGGTGHHNEQFF. V is TRBV28 and J is TRBJ2-1, with TRBD1 matching over 9 bases. The CDR3 consists of 15 residues. Unmatched junction bases numbered 9, after V lost 7 bases and J lost 5 bases. Germline CDR1 is MDHEN and CDR2 is SYDVKM.

The gene calls are TRBV19 and TRBJ2-2; maybe TRBD2 (5 bases). The CDR3 totals 14 residues. Trimming removed 2 bases from V and 5 bases from J, with 9 bases in between. Germline loops: CDR1 LNHDA, CDR2 SQIVND (reference sequence). The DNA of the CDR3 is TGTGCCAGTAGTATATATCCGGGGACCGGGGAGCTGTTTTTT. Encoded protein: CASSIYPGTGELFF.

This clone has only a few counts. This chain links TRBV7-9 with TRBJ2-7; D unresolved. CDR3 length: 12 amino acids. Germline assignment: CDR1 SEHNR and CDR2 FQNEAQ (reference sequence). V was shortened by 2 bases and J by 9 bases, with 11 bases between the two germline ends. The CDR3, as DNA: TGTGCCAGCAGCTTAAGGCAGTCCGGGCAGTACTTC. Amino acids: CASSLRQSGQYF.

The V call is TRBV4-3, the J call TRBJ1-6; 8 nucleotides match TRBD1. J gave up 10 bases and V 0 bases, and 14 bases lay outside the gene matches. The CDR3 has 18 amino acids. The germline V gene has CDR1 LGHNA and CDR2 YSLEER. CDR3 amino acids: CASSQELPGGATESPLHF. The CDR3 bases are TGCGCCAGCAGCCAAGAACTTCCAGGGGGCGCGACGGAATCACCCCTCCACTTT.

The rearrangement uses TRBV7-2 and TRBJ2-1, with 12 bases aligning to TRBD2. This CDR3 has 16 residues. Germline V lookup: CDR1 SGHTA, CDR2 FQGNSA. Trimming took 4 bases from V and 5 from J; bases not matched to a gene: 6. CDR3 sequence (DNA): TGTGCCAGCAGCTACCCTAGCGGGGGGGGAAACAATGAGCAGTTCTTC. This encodes CASSYPSGGGNNEQFF.

The CDR3 nucleotides are TGTGCCAGTAGTATGAGGAAGCGAGGAGGTAGCAATCAGCCCCAGCATTTT. Protein sequence: CASSMRKRGGSNQPQHF. The genes are TRBV19 and TRBJ1-5; D is ambiguous. Germline V gene lookup returns CDR1 LNHDA and CDR2 SQIVND (reference sequence). This CDR3 spans 17 amino acids. V lost 3 bases to trimming and J lost 0 bases, with 15 bases between them.

V usage is TRBV7-2 and J usage is TRBJ2-1; perhaps TRBD2 as D (7 bases). The CDR3 has 15 residues. V was clipped by 1 base and J by 6 bases, with 13 bases between them. Germline V lookup: CDR1 SGHTA, CDR2 FQGNSA. The CDR3 nucleotides are TGTGCCAGCAGCTTAGACCTTGCGGGGGCCAATGAGCAGTTCTTC. Protein product: CASSLDLAGANEQFF. The whole variable domain, filled in from reference TRBV7-2 and TRBJ2-1, reads GAGVSQSPSNKVTEKGKDVELRCDPISGHTALYWYRQSLGQGLEFLIYFQGNSAPDKSGLPSDRFSAERTGGSVSTLTIQRTQQEDSAVYLCASSLDLAGANEQFFGPGTRLTVL.

The CDR3 sequence is CASSLGLAGAHYEQYF. The CDR3 nucleotides are TGTGCCAGCAGCCTGGGACTAGCGGGGGCCCACTACGAGCAGTACTTC. The chain recombines TRBV7-2 with TRBJ2-7; 14 bases map to TRBD2. Germline assignment: CDR1 SGHTA and CDR2 FQGNSA. V was clipped by 5 bases and J by 3 bases; unmatched bases: 6. This CDR3 has 16 amino acids.

The chain has TRBV7-9 and TRBJ2-1; D remains unclear. The germline CDR1 and CDR2 sequences are SEHNR and FQNEAQ (reference sequence). The CDR3 totals 19 residues. Trimming took 5 bases from V and 5 from J, leaving 28 bases between them. CDR3 bases: TGTGCCAGCAGCCTTAATCAGTCTTCGAGTCATACAAGGGACAATGAGCAGTTCTTC. Its translation is CASSLNQSSSHTRDNEQFF.

The chain links TRBV29-1 to TRBJ2-2; D unclear. V lost 5 bases and J 5 bases, leaving 9 bases between the germline ends. The CDR3 is 12 amino acids. Germline V gene lookup returns CDR1 SQVTM and CDR2 ANQGSEA. DNA of the CDR3: TGCAGCGTTTTGGGGTGGACCGGGGAGCTGTTTTTT. It codes for CSVLGWTGELFF.

The V call is TRBV6-1, the J call TRBJ1-6, with D possibly being TRBD1 (6 bases). Looked up from germline, CDR1 is MNHNS and CDR2 is SASEGT. CDR3 size: 14 residues. V gave up 2 bases and J gave up 11 bases, with 13 bases separating them. CDR3 sequence: CASSETQGRTPLHF. In DNA form, the CDR3 reads TGTGCCAGCAGTGAAACTCAGGGGAGAACACCCCTCCACTTT.

The genes are TRBV5-6 and TRBJ2-1; weak D call: TRBD2 (5 bases). Trimming stripped 4 bases from V and 5 bases from J, with 16 bases between. Per germline, CDR1 SGHDT and CDR2 YYEEEE. The CDR3 extends over 15 amino acids. CDR3 loop: CASSQRVGSHNEQFF. CDR3 bases: TGTGCCAGCAGCCAGAGGGTGGGATCACACAATGAGCAGTTCTTC.

The chain employs TRBV7-2 and TRBJ1-3; 8 nucleotides align to TRBD1. Per the germline V gene, CDR1 is SGHTA and CDR2 is FQGNSA. J gave up 3 bases and V 5 bases, and 3 bases lay outside the gene matches. The CDR3 is 14 residues long. The CDR3 sequence: CASSIGTGGNTIYF. The CDR3, as DNA: TGTGCCAGCAGCATCGGGACAGGTGGAAACACCATATATTTT.

This clone was recorded a few times. V and J are TRBV5-4 and TRBJ1-2; 8 bases match TRBD1. CDR3 length: 15 amino acids. From germline, CDR1 is SGHNT and CDR2 YYREEE (reference sequence). Trimming took 2 bases from V and 0 from J; bases not matched to a gene: 3. The CDR3: CASSFWDRTNYGYTF. CDR3 DNA: TGTGCCAGCAGCTTTTGGGACAGGACTAACTATGGCTACACCTTC. The full variable domain, rest sourced from reference TRBV5-4 and TRBJ1-2, is ETGVTQSPTHLIKTRGQQVTLRCSSQSGHNTVSWYQQALGQGPQFIFQYYREEENGRGNFPPRFSGLQFPNYSSELNVNALELDDSALYLCASSFWDRTNYGYTFGSGTRLTVV.

The rearrangement uses TRBV4-2 and TRBJ2-3, with TRBD1 identical over 7 bases. Germline CDR1 is LGHNA and CDR2 is YNFKEQ. V gave up 4 bases and J gave up 2 bases; unmatched junction bases: 12. CDR3 size: 17 residues. The CDR3 spells CASSRTLGQSDTDTQYF. CDR3 sequence (DNA): TGTGCCAGCAGCCGAACACTGGGACAGTCAGACACAGATACGCAGTATTTT.

In nucleotides, the CDR3 is TGTGCCAGCAGTTACGAGGGTCGATCCTACGAGCAGTACTTC. This codes for CASSYEGRSYEQYF. This chain joins TRBV6-5 and TRBJ2-7; the D gene is possibly TRBD2 (5 bases). V lost 2 bases, J lost 1 base, and 9 bases lay in between. The germline CDR1 and CDR2 sequences are MNHEY and SVGAGI. There are 14 residues in the CDR3.

This sequence joins TRBV6-5 and TRBJ1-4; no clear D gene. The length of the CDR3 is 11 residues. V was clipped by 9 bases and J by 5 bases, with 7 bases between them. Germline V gives CDR1 MNHEY, CDR2 SVGAGI. This CDR3 reads CASGGNEKLFF. DNA of the CDR3: TGTGCCAGTGGTGGAAATGAAAAACTGTTTTTT.

The rearrangement links TRBV2 to TRBJ1-6; weak D call: TRBD1 (5 bases). Germline CDR1 reads SNHLY; CDR2 reads FYNNEI. The CDR3 loop spans 16 amino acids. Trimming took off 1 base at V and 0 bases at J, with 7 bases between the two ends. CDR3 bases: TGTGCCAGCAGTGAAGGCGGGGGCTCCTATAATTCACCCCTCCACTTT. Amino acids: CASSEGGGSYNSPLHF.

This clone was counted a few times. The gene calls are TRBV28 and TRBJ1-6; 7 nucleotides match TRBD1. The CDR3 is 12 amino acids. Germline V lookup: CDR1 MDHEN, CDR2 SYDVKM. After removal of 6 bases from V and 10 bases from J, the junction contained 3 bases not matched to a gene. The CDR3 DNA follows: TGTGCCAGCAGGGGACAGTTGTCACCCCTCCACTTT. Its translation: CASRGQLSPLHF.